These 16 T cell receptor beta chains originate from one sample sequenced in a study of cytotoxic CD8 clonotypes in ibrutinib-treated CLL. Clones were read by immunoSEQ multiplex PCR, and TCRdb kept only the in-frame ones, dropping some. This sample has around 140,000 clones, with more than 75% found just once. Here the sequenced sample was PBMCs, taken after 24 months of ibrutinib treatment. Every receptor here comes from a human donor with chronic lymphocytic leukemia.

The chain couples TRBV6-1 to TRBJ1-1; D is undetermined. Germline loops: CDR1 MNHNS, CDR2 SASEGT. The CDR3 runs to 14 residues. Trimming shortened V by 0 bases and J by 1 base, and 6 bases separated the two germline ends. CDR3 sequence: CASSEARPNTEAFF. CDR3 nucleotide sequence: TGTGCCAGCAGTGAAGCGCGGCCGAACACTGAAGCTTTCTTT.

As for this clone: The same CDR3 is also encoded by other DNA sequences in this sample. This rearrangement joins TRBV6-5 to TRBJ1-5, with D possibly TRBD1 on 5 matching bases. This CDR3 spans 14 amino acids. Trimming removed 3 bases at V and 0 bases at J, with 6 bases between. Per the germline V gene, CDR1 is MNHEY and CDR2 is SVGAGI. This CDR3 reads CASSYGGSNQPQHF. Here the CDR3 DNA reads TGTGCCAGCAGTTATGGGGGTAGCAATCAGCCCCAGCATTTT.

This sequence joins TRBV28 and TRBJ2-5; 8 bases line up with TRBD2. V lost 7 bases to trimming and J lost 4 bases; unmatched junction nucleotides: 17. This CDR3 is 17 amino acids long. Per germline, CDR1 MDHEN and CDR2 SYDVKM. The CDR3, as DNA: TGTGCCAGCAACAAGGGGGGTAGCGGGATTGGAGGAGAGACCCAGTACTTC. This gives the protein CASNKGGSGIGGETQYF. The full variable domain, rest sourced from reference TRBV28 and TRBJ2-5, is DVKVTQSSRYLVKRTGEKVFLECVQDMDHENMFWYRQDPGLGLRLIYFSYDVKMKEKGDIPEGYSVSREKKERFSLILESASTNQTSMYLCASNKGGSGIGGETQYFGPGTRLLVL.

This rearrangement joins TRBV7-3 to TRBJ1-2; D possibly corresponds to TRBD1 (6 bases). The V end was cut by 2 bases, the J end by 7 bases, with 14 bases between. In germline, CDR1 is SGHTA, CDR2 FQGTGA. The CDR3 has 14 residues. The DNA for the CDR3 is TGTGCCAGCAGCTTAGGGACAACCGTCGGTGGCTACACCTTC. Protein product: CASSLGTTVGGYTF. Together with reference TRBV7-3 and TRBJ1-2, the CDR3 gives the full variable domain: GAGVSQTPSNKVTEKGKYVELRCDPISGHTALYWYRQSLGQGPEFLIYFQGTGAADDSGLPNDRFFAVRPEGSVSTLKIQRTERGDSAVYLCASSLGTTVGGYTFGSGTRLTVV.

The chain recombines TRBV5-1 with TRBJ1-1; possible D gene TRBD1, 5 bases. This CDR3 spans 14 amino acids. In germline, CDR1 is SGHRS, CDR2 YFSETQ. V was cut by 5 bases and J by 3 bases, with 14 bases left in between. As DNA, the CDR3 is TGCGCCAGCAGGGTTGAGGGGAGCGACACTGAAGCTTTCTTT. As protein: CASRVEGSDTEAFF. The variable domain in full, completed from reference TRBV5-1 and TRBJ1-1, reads KAGVTQTPRYLIKTRGQQVTLSCSPISGHRSVSWYQQTPGQGLQFLFEYFSETQRNKGNFPGRFSGRQFSNSRSEMNVSTLELGDSALYLCASRVEGSDTEAFFGQGTRLTVV.

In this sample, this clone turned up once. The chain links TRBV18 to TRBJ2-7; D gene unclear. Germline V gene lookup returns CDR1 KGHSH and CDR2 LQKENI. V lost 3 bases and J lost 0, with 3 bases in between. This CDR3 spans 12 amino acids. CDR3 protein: CASSPDSYEQYF. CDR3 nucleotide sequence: TGTGCCAGCTCACCTGACTCCTACGAGCAGTACTTC.

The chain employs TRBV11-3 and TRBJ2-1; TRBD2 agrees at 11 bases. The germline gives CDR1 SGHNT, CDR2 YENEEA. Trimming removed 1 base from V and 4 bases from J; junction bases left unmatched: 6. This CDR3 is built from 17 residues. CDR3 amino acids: CASSLGDGTSGYNEQFF. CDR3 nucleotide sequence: TGTGCCAGCAGCTTAGGGGACGGGACTAGCGGTTACAATGAGCAGTTCTTC.

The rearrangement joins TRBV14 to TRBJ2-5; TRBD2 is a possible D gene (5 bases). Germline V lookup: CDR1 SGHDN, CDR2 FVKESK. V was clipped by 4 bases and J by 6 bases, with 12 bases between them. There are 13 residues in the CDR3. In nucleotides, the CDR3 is TGTGCCAGCAGCCTCGCGGTCGGGAAGACCCAGTACTTC. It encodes CASSLAVGKTQYF.

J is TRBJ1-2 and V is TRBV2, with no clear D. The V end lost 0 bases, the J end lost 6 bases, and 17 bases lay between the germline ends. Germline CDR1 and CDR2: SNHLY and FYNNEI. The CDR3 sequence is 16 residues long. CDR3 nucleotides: TGTGCCAGCAGTGAAGCGGTGGCAGGTGGGATCGATGGCTACACCTTC. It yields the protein CASSEAVAGGIDGYTF.

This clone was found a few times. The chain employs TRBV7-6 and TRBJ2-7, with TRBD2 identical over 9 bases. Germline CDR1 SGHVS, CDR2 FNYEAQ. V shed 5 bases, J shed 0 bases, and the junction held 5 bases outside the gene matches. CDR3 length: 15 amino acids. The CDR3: CASSPGLASSYEQYF. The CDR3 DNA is TGTGCCAGCAGCCCCGGACTAGCGTCCTCCTACGAGCAGTACTTC. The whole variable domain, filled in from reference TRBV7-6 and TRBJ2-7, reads GAGVSQSPRYKVTKRGQDVALRCDPISGHVSLYWYRQALGQGPEFLTYFNYEAQQDKSGLPNDRFSAERPEGSISTLTIQRTEQRDSAMYRCASSPGLASSYEQYFGPGTRLTVT.

DNA of the CDR3: TGTGCCAGCAGCCCCGACCCGAATAGCAATCAGCCCCAGCATTTT. It specifies CASSPDPNSNQPQHF. The rearrangement links TRBV5-5 to TRBJ1-5; no reliable D call. The V gene lost 4 bases and the J gene lost 0 bases, with 11 bases spanning the gap. The CDR3 spans 15 residues. Germline V CDR1 and CDR2: SGHKS, YYEKEE (reference sequence).

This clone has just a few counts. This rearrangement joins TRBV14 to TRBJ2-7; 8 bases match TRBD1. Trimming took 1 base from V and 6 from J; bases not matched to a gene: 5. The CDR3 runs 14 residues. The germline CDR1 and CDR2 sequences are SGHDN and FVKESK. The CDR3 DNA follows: TGTGCCAGCAGCCAAGGGACAGGGTCTGCCGAGCAGTACTTC. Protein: CASSQGTGSAEQYF.

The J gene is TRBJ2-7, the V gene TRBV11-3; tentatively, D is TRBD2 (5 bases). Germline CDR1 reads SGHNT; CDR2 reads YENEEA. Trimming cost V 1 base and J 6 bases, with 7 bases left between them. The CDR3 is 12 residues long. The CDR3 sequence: CASSLGRGEQYF. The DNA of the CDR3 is TGTGCCAGCAGCTTAGGCCGGGGCGAGCAGTACTTC.

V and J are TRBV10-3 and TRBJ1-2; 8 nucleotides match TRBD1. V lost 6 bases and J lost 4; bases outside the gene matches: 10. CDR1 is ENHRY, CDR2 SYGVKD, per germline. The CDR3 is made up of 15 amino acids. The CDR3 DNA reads TGTGCCATCAGGGGGGCGACAGGGGAGGGCTATGGCTACACCTTC. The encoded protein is CAIRGATGEGYGYTF.

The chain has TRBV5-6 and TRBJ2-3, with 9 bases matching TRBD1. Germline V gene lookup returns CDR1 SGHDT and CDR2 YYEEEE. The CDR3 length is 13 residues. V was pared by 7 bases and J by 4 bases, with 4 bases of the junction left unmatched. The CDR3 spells CASRGQGSDTQYF. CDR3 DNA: TGTGCCAGCCGGGGACAGGGATCAGATACGCAGTATTTT.

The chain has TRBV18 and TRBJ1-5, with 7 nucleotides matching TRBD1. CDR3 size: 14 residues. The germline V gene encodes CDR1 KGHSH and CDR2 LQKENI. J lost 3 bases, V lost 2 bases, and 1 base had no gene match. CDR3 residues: CASSPGTDNQPQHF. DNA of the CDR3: TGTGCCAGCTCACCAGGGACAGACAATCAGCCCCAGCATTTT.